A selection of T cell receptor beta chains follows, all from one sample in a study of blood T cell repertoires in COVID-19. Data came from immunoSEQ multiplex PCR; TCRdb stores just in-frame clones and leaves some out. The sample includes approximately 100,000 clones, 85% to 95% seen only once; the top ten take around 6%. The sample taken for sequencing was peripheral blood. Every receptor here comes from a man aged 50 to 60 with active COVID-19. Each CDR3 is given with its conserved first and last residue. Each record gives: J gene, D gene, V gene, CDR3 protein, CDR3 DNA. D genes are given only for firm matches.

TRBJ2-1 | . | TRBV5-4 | CASSLVARYNEQFF | TGTGCCAGCAGCTTGGTGGCCAGATACAATGAGCAGTTCTTC
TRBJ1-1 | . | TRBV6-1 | CASSEAAAFPPEAFF | TGTGCCAGCAGTGAAGCGGCAGCGTTTCCTCCTGAAGCTTTCTTT
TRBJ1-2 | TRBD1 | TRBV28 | CASSLGTVYGYTF | TGTGCCAGCAGTTTAGGGACAGTCTATGGCTACACCTTC
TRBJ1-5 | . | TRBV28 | CASSPSTGLGSSERPQHF | TGTGCCAGCAGCCCTAGCACAGGGCTGGGGAGTTCCGAGAGGCCCCAGCATTTT
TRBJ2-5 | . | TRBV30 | CAWTPGAGLGTQYF | TGTGCCTGGACCCCAGGCGCAGGGCTCGGGACCCAGTACTTC
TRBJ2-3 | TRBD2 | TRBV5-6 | CASSLSPSGRRVGTQYF | TGTGCCAGCAGCTTAAGTCCTAGCGGGAGGAGGGTCGGTACGCAGTATTTT
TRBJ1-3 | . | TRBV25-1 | CASSPTGNTIYF | TGTGCCAGCAGTCCAACTGGAAACACCATATATTTT
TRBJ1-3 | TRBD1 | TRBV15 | CATSRADRASGNTIYF | TGTGCCACCAGCAGAGCGGACAGGGCCTCTGGAAACACCATATATTTT
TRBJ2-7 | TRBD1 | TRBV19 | CASSIGTGAGYEQYF | TGTGCCAGTAGTATAGGGACAGGGGCGGGATACGAGCAGTACTTC
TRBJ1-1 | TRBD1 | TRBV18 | CASSEQGDTEAFF | TGTGCCAGCTCTGAACAGGGGGACACTGAAGCTTTCTTT
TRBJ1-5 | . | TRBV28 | CASSLQVPGNQPQHF | TGTGCCAGCAGTCTTCAGGTTCCCGGCAATCAGCCCCAGCATTTT
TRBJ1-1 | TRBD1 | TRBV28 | CASSNPDRATEAFF | TGTGCCAGCAGCAATCCGGACAGGGCAACTGAAGCTTTCTTT
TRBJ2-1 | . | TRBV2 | CASKYEGGPYNEQFF | TGTGCCAGCAAATACGAGGGAGGCCCCTACAATGAGCAGTTCTTC
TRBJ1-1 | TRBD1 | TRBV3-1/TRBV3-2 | CASRGRDRDTEAFF | TGTGCCAGCAGGGGCCGGGACAGGGACACTGAAGCTTTCTTT